What follows is one TCR beta chain and its context. Its target is unknown. The data derive from a study of T cells expressing NK-cell markers. Study at large: Among eight sequenced donors, seven carried HCMV seropositivity while one was seronegative. Regarding the study as a whole: In several donors, these clonotypes also led the CD3+CD56-NKG2C+ fraction. Dominant NKG2C+ clonotypes made up roughly 1.0-7.0% of CD8+ T cells in several donors.

The germline V gene has CDR1 LGHNA and CDR2 YNFKEQ. The CDR3 runs to 16 residues. Beta-chain TCR cDNA was generated via 5'RACE template switching with UMIs. TCRdb reanalyzed the 5' RACE reads and collapses them to one entry per CDR3 protein, without DNA. This sample's clone table lists about 460,000 distinct CDR3 sequences. The sequence derives from a woman aged 45-65 years in good health. The chain combines TRBV4-2 with TRBJ2-1; TCRdb selects TRBD2, and the lack of DNA leaves this call unchecked. Material: blood T cells: a sorted CD56 or NKG2C T cell subset, CD4+ or CD8+ T cells, or bulk PBMC T cells (not recorded which). The CDR3 loop is CASSQLAGALYNEQFF.